The sequence of this T cell receptor (beta chain) was determined in a study of CXCR3-negative and CXCR3-positive naive CD8 T cells. It was by 5' RACE with UMI labels that the TRB cDNA libraries were prepared. TCRdb re-called the 5' RACE reads; one entry per CDR3 protein, DNA not given. The sample spans 90,000 to 150,000 distinct CDR3 sequences; the ten largest clones claim around 0.36%. Findings and caveats of the study: Naive subsets were similarly diverse, while memory CD8+ repertoires were much less diverse. More hydrophobic TRB CDR3s occurred in CXCR3-positive than in CXCR3-negative naive cells.

Concerning this clonotype itself: Its antigen is still unknown.

The naive CD8+ gate required CD45RO-CCR7+CD27+CD95- phenotype. The CDR3 runs to 15 residues. The receptor comes from a human donor in good health. Some clones in this sample may be carry-over from other donors' samples. This chain links TRBV21-1 with TRBJ1-5; checking the TCRdb D call of TRBD1 is not possible without DNA. TRBV21-1 is a pseudogene. Sequencing input: naive CXCR3+ CD8+ T cells from blood. Subset defined: CD45RO-CCR7+CD27+CD95- naive CD8+ T cells expressing CXCR3 (TNR3+). The CDR3 is CASSNRDSSNQPQHF.